The 26 T cell receptor beta chains below were found in one sample sequenced in a study of CD8+ T cells in alopecia areata. RNA extraction and reverse transcription yielded cDNA as sequencing template. TCRdb's table, derived via immunoSEQ multiplex PCR, lists solely in-frame clones and lacks some. The top ten hold around 34% of the sample, which has 130,000 to 150,000 clones, approximately 56% seen once. The sample taken for sequencing was CD8+ T cells sorted from blood. Receptor source: a human donor in good health.

This chain connects TRBV27 to TRBJ2-7; tentative D call: TRBD2 (6 bases). Germline V CDR1 and CDR2: MNHEY, SMNVEV (reference sequence). The CDR3 has 12 amino acids. Trimming removed 4 bases at V and 3 bases at J, with 7 bases between. The CDR3 region is CASSSGVYEQYF. The CDR3 nucleotides are TGTGCCAGCAGTTCGGGGGTCTACGAGCAGTACTTC.

The CDR3 loop is CSVENYGEQYF. The CDR3 region has the DNA TGCAGCGTTGAAAATTACGGAGAGCAGTACTTC. J is TRBJ2-7 and V is TRBV29-1; no reliable D call. The CDR3 is 11 amino acids. V lost 2 bases and J lost 7, with 9 bases in between. Germline V gives CDR1 SQVTM, CDR2 ANQGSEA.

This clone was seen more than once but under ten times. This chain joins TRBV4-1 and TRBJ2-2; perhaps TRBD2 as D (6 bases). Trimming left V 6 bases short and J 5 bases short, with 7 bases between. The CDR3 runs 12 residues. CDR1 MGHRA and CDR2 YSYEKL come from the germline V gene. The CDR3 is CASREGTGELFF. CDR3 nucleotide sequence: TGCGCCAGCAGGGAGGGGACCGGGGAGCTGTTTTTT.

The rearrangement uses TRBV28 and TRBJ1-3; D uncertain. V shed 0 bases and J shed 4 bases, with 1 base lying between them. The CDR3 contains 12 residues. The germline V gene encodes CDR1 MDHEN and CDR2 SYDVKM. CDR3 sequence reads: CASSLWGNTIYF. The CDR3 DNA sequence: TGTGCCAGCAGTTTATGGGGAAACACCATATATTTT.

The gene calls are TRBV6-5 and TRBJ1-1; no reliable D call. V was shortened by 2 bases and J by 2 bases, with 9 bases between the two germline ends. This CDR3 has 14 amino acids. Per the germline V gene, CDR1 is MNHEY and CDR2 is SVGAGI. The CDR3 loop reads CASSYGLGNTEAFF. DNA of the CDR3: TGTGCCAGCAGTTACGGGTTGGGTAACACTGAAGCTTTCTTT.

The V gene is TRBV2, the J gene TRBJ2-1; 11 bases map to TRBD2. Germline V gene data show CDR1 as SNHLY and CDR2 as FYNNEI. V was clipped by 7 bases and J by 7 bases; unmatched bases: 6. The CDR3 loop spans 14 amino acids. As DNA, the CDR3 is TGTGCCAGCATTACTAGCGGGAGTGTAAATGAGCAGTTCTTC. Its translation: CASITSGSVNEQFF.

Remarks on this clone: One end of the junction does not line up with germline, which may come from a read error. V usage is TRBV10-2 and J usage is TRBJ1-1, with a possible D match to TRBD1 (5 bases). There are 11 residues in the CDR3. Per the germline V gene, CDR1 is WSHSY and CDR2 is SAAADI. The CDR3 loop reads CACRDGTEAFF. CDR3 in DNA: TGCGCCTGCAGGGACGGCACTGAAGCTTTCTTT.

V usage is TRBV2 and J usage is TRBJ2-7; weak D call: TRBD1 (6 bases). V lost 4 bases to trimming and J lost 4 bases, with 14 bases between them. The CDR3 consists of 14 residues. In germline, CDR1 is SNHLY, CDR2 FYNNEI. The CDR3 DNA reads TGTGCCAGCAGTGTATTGGGGGCTCGATACGAGCAGTACTTC. It specifies CASSVLGARYEQYF.

CDR3 sequence: CASGLWTGVNQPQHF. In nucleotides, the CDR3 is TGTGCTAGTGGTTTGTGGACAGGGGTCAATCAGCCCCAGCATTTT. The chain employs TRBV12-5 and TRBJ1-5; 9 bases match TRBD1. Germline CDR1 and CDR2: LGHNT and FRNRAP. After removal of 2 bases from V and 3 bases from J, the junction contained 2 bases not matched to a gene. The CDR3 has 15 amino acids.

The rearrangement links TRBV29-1 to TRBJ2-7, with 8 nucleotides matching TRBD1. Trimming removed 4 bases from V and 5 bases from J; junction bases left unmatched: 7. CDR3 length: 13 amino acids. Germline values: CDR1 SQVTM, CDR2 ANQGSEA. The CDR3 spells CSVVQGARHEQYF. CDR3 in DNA: TGCAGCGTTGTCCAGGGGGCCCGTCACGAGCAGTACTTC.

There are a few counts of this clone. The chain has TRBV7-8 and TRBJ2-7; possible D gene TRBD2, 6 bases. CDR1 and CDR2 (germline): SGHVS, FQNEAQ. The CDR3 is 13 residues long. V lost 5 bases, J lost 2 bases, and 10 bases lay in between. The DNA of the CDR3 is TGTGCCAGCAGCGGAGGGGTACCCTACGAGCAGTACTTC. It translates to CASSGGVPYEQYF.

This chain uses TRBV27 with TRBJ2-3, with D tentatively TRBD2 (5 bases). Germline CDR1 is MNHEY and CDR2 is SMNVEV (reference sequence). The CDR3 is made up of 14 amino acids. Deletions cut 4 bases from V and 5 bases from J, with 13 bases between. As DNA, the CDR3 is TGTGCCAGCAGTTCGGGGTTTTTTAGAGATACGCAGTATTTT. Encoded protein: CASSSGFFRDTQYF.

The chain employs TRBV23-1 and TRBJ2-3; no clear D. TRBV23-1 counts as an open reading frame of uncertain function. CDR3 length equals 17 residues. V was pared by 0 bases and J by 0 bases, with 13 bases between. The CDR3 loop reads CASSQSDFPPSTDTQYF. The CDR3 DNA follows: TGCGCCAGCAGTCAATCTGATTTCCCCCCTAGCACAGATACGCAGTATTTT.

This clone was observed once. The V and J genes are TRBV13 and TRBJ2-4; D may correspond to TRBD1 or TRBD2 (6 bases each). The germline V and J ends were trimmed by 7 bases and 2 bases, with 15 bases remaining between them. Germline CDR1 is PRHDT and CDR2 is FYEKMQ (reference sequence). This CDR3 has 15 residues. The CDR3 sequence: CASTERGASKNIQYF. CDR3 sequence (DNA): TGTGCCAGCACCGAAAGGGGGGCTTCCAAAAACATTCAGTACTTC.

The CDR3 spells CAISESGTYEQYF. For the CDR3, the DNA is TGTGCCATCAGTGAGTCGGGGACCTACGAGCAGTACTTC. The genes are TRBV10-3 and TRBJ2-7; the D is unclear. The ends were cut back, 0 bases at V and 2 bases at J, with 5 bases in the middle. This CDR3 contains 13 residues. Germline assignment: CDR1 ENHRY and CDR2 SYGVKD.

The V and J genes are TRBV20-1 and TRBJ2-7; the D is unclear. The CDR3 is 10 amino acids. Germline CDR1 is DFQATT and CDR2 is SNEGSKA (reference sequence). Trimming removed 6 bases at V and 2 bases at J, with 5 bases between. The CDR3 region is CSAQAYEQYF. The CDR3 DNA reads as TGCAGTGCCCAGGCCTACGAGCAGTACTTC.

The chain couples TRBV6-6 to TRBJ2-7; possibly TRBD1 or TRBD2 for D (5 bases each). The CDR3 totals 12 residues. Germline V gene sequence: CDR1 MNHNY, CDR2 SVGAGI (reference sequence). Deletions cut 4 bases from V and 2 bases from J, with 6 bases between. The CDR3 loop is CASSLGAYEQYF. The CDR3 DNA follows: TGTGCCAGCAGTTTGGGGGCCTACGAGCAGTACTTC.

The CDR3, as DNA: TGTGCCAGCAGCGAGGACACTGCCTACGAGCAGTACTTC. Translation gives CASSEDTAYEQYF. V and J are TRBV7-8 and TRBJ2-7; D is perhaps TRBD1 (5 bases). CDR1 SGHVS and CDR2 FQNEAQ come from the germline V gene. With 5 bases removed from V and 2 bases from J, the gap between germline ends came to 10 bases. The CDR3 spans 13 residues.

The CDR3 nucleotides are TGCAGCGTTGAAGAGGGGGGCTCTAGCGGGAGTTGGGATGAGCAGTTCTTC. Protein sequence: CSVEEGGSSGSWDEQFF. The V and J genes are TRBV29-1 and TRBJ2-1; 10 bases fit TRBD2. Unmatched junction bases numbered 13, after V lost 0 bases and J lost 8 bases. Germline lookup yields CDR1 SQVTM and CDR2 ANQGSEA. The CDR3 contains 17 residues.

The J gene is TRBJ2-5, the V gene TRBV11-2; 11 bases agree with TRBD2. After removal of 5 bases from V and 4 bases from J, the junction contained 6 bases not matched to a gene. The CDR3 totals 15 residues. Per the germline V gene, CDR1 is SGHAT and CDR2 is FQNNGV. The CDR3 here is CASSGTSGSIETQYF. The DNA for the CDR3 is TGTGCCAGCAGCGGTACTAGCGGGAGTATAGAGACCCAGTACTTC.

This clone came up once. The chain has TRBV9 and TRBJ2-2; 8 bases agree with TRBD1. This CDR3 spans 15 amino acids. V lost 0 bases, J lost 6 bases, and 4 bases stayed unmatched. Germline CDR1 reads SGDLS; CDR2 reads YYNGEE. CDR3 in amino acids: CASSVGGTGPGELFF. The CDR3, as DNA: TGTGCCAGCAGCGTAGGTGGGACAGGCCCCGGGGAGCTGTTTTTT.

The V gene is TRBV5-1, the J gene TRBJ2-4; the match to TRBD1 covers 8 bases. V dropped 4 bases and J dropped 11; count of bases not matched to a gene: 11. CDR3 size: 14 residues. Germline CDR1 reads SGHRS; CDR2 reads YFSETQ. The CDR3: CASSPGQGPTVQYF. The CDR3 DNA sequence: TGCGCCAGCAGCCCAGGACAGGGCCCCACGGTTCAGTACTTC.

The chain links TRBV29-1 to TRBJ2-1, with D possibly TRBD2 on 7 matching bases. Germline CDR1 is SQVTM and CDR2 is ANQGSEA. CDR3 length: 13 residues. The germline V and J ends were trimmed by 6 bases and 6 bases, with 15 bases remaining between them. CDR3 protein: CSVWGASGNEQFF. Written as DNA, the CDR3 is TGCAGCGTCTGGGGGGCTAGCGGCAATGAGCAGTTCTTC.

This clone has just a few counts. J is TRBJ2-6 and V is TRBV2; D may be TRBD1 or TRBD2 (5 bases each). This CDR3 is 15 amino acids long. Germline CDR1 reads SNHLY; CDR2 reads FYNNEI. Trimming left V 7 bases short and J 2 bases short, with 12 bases between. As DNA, the CDR3 is TGTGCCAGCATGGATCTGGGGGCTGGGGCCAACGTCCTGACTTTC. Translating gives CASMDLGAGANVLTF.

The gene calls are TRBV10-3 and TRBJ2-7; the D gene is possibly TRBD1 (5 bases). V gave up 2 bases and J gave up 3 bases, with 8 bases separating them. The germline V gene encodes CDR1 ENHRY and CDR2 SYGVKD. The CDR3 is made up of 13 amino acids. This CDR3 reads CAISEGQHYEQYF. The DNA for the CDR3 is TGTGCCATCAGTGAGGGACAACACTACGAGCAGTACTTC.

V usage is TRBV7-9 and J usage is TRBJ2-7, with D perhaps assigned TRBD1 or TRBD2 (5 bases each). V gave up 5 bases and J gave up 3 bases, with 20 bases separating them. Germline V gene lookup returns CDR1 SEHNR and CDR2 FQNEAQ (reference sequence). This CDR3 spans 16 amino acids. The CDR3 loop is CASSLNMGPGIYEQYF. In DNA, the CDR3 is TGTGCCAGCAGCCTCAATATGGGGCCGGGGATCTACGAGCAGTACTTC.